The 27 T cell receptor beta chains given below trace back to one sample, sequenced in a study of blood T cell repertoires in COVID-19. The repertoire was sequenced with immunoSEQ multiplex PCR; TCRdb's copy has only in-frame clones and lacks some. The sample records 190,000 or so clones, 70% to 90% being singletons. Sequenced: peripheral blood. The receptors were gathered from a woman older than 75 with acute or convalescent COVID-19.

CDR3 residues: CAISDLGVRAEAFF. In DNA, the CDR3 is TGTGCCATCAGTGATTTAGGGGTTCGCGCTGAAGCTTTCTTT. The chain combines TRBV10-3 with TRBJ1-1; a weak D match, TRBD1 (5 bases). Germline V gene sequence: CDR1 ENHRY, CDR2 SYGVKD. The CDR3 loop spans 14 amino acids. V was trimmed by 3 bases and J by 6 bases, leaving 14 bases between them.

The rearrangement links TRBV18 to TRBJ2-7, with D perhaps TRBD2 (6 bases). CDR1 and CDR2 (germline): KGHSH, LQKENI. V was cut by 4 bases and J by 0 bases, with 16 bases left in between. This CDR3 has 16 amino acids. CDR3 sequence (DNA): TGTGCCAGCTCACGGTCTCCGGGGACTTCCTCCTACGAGCAGTACTTC. Translating it yields CASSRSPGTSSYEQYF.

This clone was seen only once. The chain combines TRBV7-2 with TRBJ2-7; 7 bases agree with TRBD2. Germline V gene sequence: CDR1 SGHTA, CDR2 FQGNSA. The CDR3 contains 16 residues. The ends lost 1 base at V and 2 bases at J; junction bases unmatched: 8. The CDR3 protein is CASSLDAGRGTYEQYF. CDR3 coding DNA: TGTGCCAGCAGCTTAGACGCAGGGAGGGGAACCTACGAGCAGTACTTC.

The chain combines TRBV7-3 with TRBJ2-6; D possibly corresponds to TRBD2 (6 bases). Germline CDR1 reads SGHTA; CDR2 reads FQGTGA. Trimming stripped 4 bases from V and 1 base from J, with 14 bases between. The CDR3 length is 17 residues. CDR3 coding DNA: TGTGCCAGCAGCTCAGGCGGGGTTGGGTCTGGGGCCAACGTCCTGACTTTC. Protein product: CASSSGGVGSGANVLTF.

About this clone itself: One end of the junction fails to match germline, which may point to a read error. The rearrangement joins TRBV29-1 to TRBJ2-5; weak D call: TRBD2 (7 bases). The germline CDR1 and CDR2 sequences are SQVTM and ANQGSEA. This CDR3 is 11 amino acids long. CDR3 in amino acids: CSVEDWGGPDF. As DNA, the CDR3 is TGCAGCGTTGAAGATTGGGGGGGGCCAGACTTC. Full variable domain (remainder filled in from reference TRBV29-1 and TRBJ2-5): SAVISQKPSRDICQRGTSLTIQCQVDSQVTMMFWYRQQPGQSLTLIATANQGSEATYESGFVIDKFPISRPNLTFSTLTVSNMSPEDSSIYLCSVEDWGGPDFGPGTRLLVL.

The rearrangement joins TRBV2 to TRBJ2-1, with 11 bases identical to TRBD2. Germline-derived CDR1 and CDR2 are SNHLY and FYNNEI. The CDR3 totals 15 residues. With 4 bases clipped from V and 9 bases from J, the junction kept 8 bases outside the gene matches. CDR3: CASSGDSGGAVEQFF. CDR3 in DNA: TGTGCCAGCAGTGGGGATAGCGGGGGGGCGGTTGAGCAGTTCTTC.

V and J are TRBV29-1 and TRBJ2-2; TRBD1 agrees at 11 bases. After removal of 5 bases from V and 4 bases from J, the junction contained 3 bases not matched to a gene. This CDR3 spans 14 amino acids. Germline V lookup: CDR1 SQVTM, CDR2 ANQGSEA. The chain's CDR3 is CSVSGQGATGELFF. The DNA of the CDR3 is TGCAGCGTTTCTGGACAGGGGGCCACCGGGGAGCTGTTTTTT.

V usage is TRBV18 and J usage is TRBJ2-2, with 8 bases lining up with TRBD1. The CDR3 is made up of 15 amino acids. Germline V gives CDR1 KGHSH, CDR2 LQKENI. Germline trimming cut 6 bases from V and 1 base from J; bases unmatched to any gene: 4. The CDR3 coding sequence is TGTGCCAGCTCCCAGGGGGCACAGAACACCGGGGAGCTGTTTTTT. This gives the protein CASSQGAQNTGELFF.

The V call is TRBV27, the J call TRBJ2-3; 8 nucleotides align to TRBD1. This CDR3 contains 15 residues. The V and J ends lost 1 base and 2 bases, in that order; junction bases with no gene match: 2. Germline CDR1 and CDR2: MNHEY and SMNVEV (reference sequence). The CDR3 loop reads CASSLLGQATDTQYF. The DNA for the CDR3 is TGTGCCAGCAGTTTATTGGGACAGGCCACAGATACGCAGTATTTT.

The chain is built from TRBV5-1 and TRBJ1-1; no definite D call. The V gene's germline CDR1 is SGHRS and CDR2 YFSETQ. This CDR3 contains 15 residues. Between the trimmed V and J ends, which lost 4 bases and 0 bases, there was a span of 13 bases. The CDR3 is CASSGGAVMNTEAFF. The CDR3 DNA follows: TGCGCCAGCAGCGGCGGCGCGGTGATGAACACTGAAGCTTTCTTT.

This clone was seen a single time. The V call is TRBV27, the J call TRBJ1-5; 7 bases match TRBD1. The CDR3 is 14 residues long. The junction had 5 bases not matched to a gene; V was cut back by 5 bases and J by 4 bases. CDR1 is MNHEY, CDR2 SMNVEV, per germline (reference sequence). CDR3 coding DNA: TGTGCCAGCAGTCCACGGGACAGTAATCAGCCCCAGCATTTT. Its protein product is CASSPRDSNQPQHF.

This clone is a singleton in its sample. V is TRBV11-3 and J is TRBJ2-5; 7 bases are a match to TRBD1. From germline, CDR1 is SGHNT and CDR2 YENEEA. The CDR3 runs to 15 residues. V was clipped by 3 bases and J by 0 bases; unmatched bases: 4. CDR3 bases: TGTGCCAGCAGCTTCGGGACAGCGAACCAAGAGACCCAGTACTTC. Its translation is CASSFGTANQETQYF.

The chain couples TRBV30 to TRBJ1-4; the D gene is possibly TRBD1 (6 bases). Germline CDR1 GTSNPN, CDR2 SVGIG (reference sequence). V was shortened by 8 bases and J by 4 bases, with 11 bases between the two germline ends. The CDR3 extends over 12 amino acids. CDR3 nucleotides: TGTGCCCGGACAGAAAATAATGAAAAACTGTTTTTT. Translation: CARTENNEKLFF. Supplemented by reference TRBV30 and TRBJ1-4, the full variable domain reads SQTIHQWPATLVQPVGSPLSLECTVEGTSNPNLYWYRQAAGRGLQLLFYSVGIGQISSEVPQNLSASRPQDRQFILSSKKLLLSDSGFYLCARTENNEKLFFGSGTQLSVL.

This clone appeared once. The chain employs TRBV18 and TRBJ1-2; no reliable D call. The CDR3 has 15 amino acids. Germline V gene sequence: CDR1 KGHSH, CDR2 LQKENI. Trimming shortened V by 2 bases and J by 4 bases, and 14 bases separated the two germline ends. Here the CDR3 reads CASSPTEAHVYGYTF. The CDR3, as DNA: TGTGCCAGCTCACCAACCGAGGCCCATGTCTATGGCTACACCTTC.

V is TRBV3-1 (or the pseudogene TRBV3-2) and J is TRBJ2-7; D gene uncertain. Per germline, CDR1 LGHDT and CDR2 YNNKEL (reference sequence). Between the trimmed V and J ends, which lost 2 bases and 3 bases, there was a span of 14 bases. The length of the CDR3 is 15 residues. CDR3 amino acids: CASSQTQVINYEQYF. In DNA, the CDR3 is TGTGCCAGCAGCCAAACCCAGGTAATAAACTACGAGCAGTACTTC.

The chain carries TRBV4-1 and TRBJ2-5; 7 nucleotides match TRBD1. The trim removed 0 bases at V and 4 bases at J, leaving 5 bases unmatched. The germline V gene encodes CDR1 MGHRA and CDR2 YSYEKL. CDR3 length equals 15 residues. The CDR3 reads CASSQERGRGETQYF. The CDR3, as DNA: TGCGCCAGCAGCCAAGAAAGGGGGCGAGGAGAGACCCAGTACTTC.

This clone has more than one count but fewer than ten. The chain joins TRBV11-2 to TRBJ2-3; the D gene is possibly TRBD1 (6 bases). The CDR3 is made up of 16 amino acids. With 4 bases removed from V and 2 bases from J, the gap between germline ends came to 16 bases. Germline loops: CDR1 SGHAT, CDR2 FQNNGV. CDR3 nucleotide sequence: TGTGCCAGCAGCTCTACCGGGACAAAGAACACAGATACGCAGTATTTT. It encodes CASSSTGTKNTDTQYF.

The genes are TRBV11-2 and TRBJ2-3, with D possibly matching TRBD2 (5 bases). The germline V gene has CDR1 SGHAT and CDR2 FQNNGV. The V end was cut by 3 bases, the J end by 0 bases, with 13 bases between. This CDR3 has 16 amino acids. CDR3 loop: CASSFGSASSTDTQYF. As DNA, the CDR3 is TGTGCCAGCAGCTTTGGGAGCGCCAGTAGCACAGATACGCAGTATTTT.

V usage is TRBV7-2 and J usage is TRBJ2-7; 13 nucleotides agree with TRBD2. V lost 2 bases, J lost 7 bases, and 5 bases stayed unmatched. This CDR3 is 15 amino acids long. Looked up from germline, CDR1 is SGHTA and CDR2 is FQGNSA. This CDR3 reads CASSLFQLAGGEQYF. CDR3 DNA: TGTGCCAGCAGCTTATTCCAACTAGCGGGAGGGGAGCAGTACTTC.

The rearrangement joins TRBV19 to TRBJ1-4, with 9 bases that match TRBD1. The CDR3 spans 13 residues. The germline CDR1 and CDR2 sequences are LNHDA and SQIVND (reference sequence). V lost 6 bases and J lost 6; bases outside the gene matches: 2. The CDR3 nucleotides read TGTGCCAGTAGGAGACAGGGGGATGAAAAACTGTTTTTT. Translated: CASRRQGDEKLFF.

This chain joins TRBV10-1 and TRBJ2-3, with 13 positions matching TRBD2. J gave up 6 bases and V 6 bases, and 6 bases lay outside the gene matches. The CDR3 contains 15 residues. The germline gives CDR1 WNHNN, CDR2 SYGVQD (reference sequence). CDR3 DNA: TGCGCCAGCAGCGATGGGACTAGCGGGGTGGATACGCAGTATTTT. Amino acids: CASSDGTSGVDTQYF.

The CDR3: CASSIVGGGASLSYNEQFF. The CDR3 nucleotides read TGTGCCAGTAGTATAGTCGGCGGGGGGGCCTCCCTCTCCTACAATGAGCAGTTCTTC. The chain has TRBV19 and TRBJ2-1; 9 nucleotides line up with TRBD2. V was clipped by 1 base and J by 0 bases; unmatched bases: 10. The CDR3 runs 19 residues. Germline V lookup: CDR1 LNHDA, CDR2 SQIVND (reference sequence).

V usage is TRBV14 and J usage is TRBJ2-3, with 11 nucleotides matching TRBD2. The CDR3 contains 18 residues. V lost 0 bases, J lost 2 bases, and 7 bases stayed unmatched. Germline V gene lookup returns CDR1 SGHDN and CDR2 FVKESK. The CDR3 reads CASSQDTLLAGVTDTQYF. The CDR3 nucleotides are TGTGCCAGCAGCCAAGACACCCTACTAGCGGGAGTCACAGATACGCAGTATTTT.

The chain combines TRBV30 with TRBJ1-5, with D unresolved. This CDR3 is built from 13 residues. Germline CDR1 is GTSNPN and CDR2 is SVGIG (reference sequence). Trimming pared 0 bases from V and 7 bases from J, leaving 10 bases between. CDR3: CAWSVWPQQPQHF. CDR3 sequence (DNA): TGTGCCTGGAGTGTATGGCCCCAGCAGCCCCAGCATTTT.

This chain connects TRBV5-4 to TRBJ2-1, with 7 bases fitting TRBD1. Germline V gene lookup returns CDR1 SGHNT and CDR2 YYREEE (reference sequence). J gave up 10 bases and V 4 bases, and 11 bases lay outside the gene matches. This CDR3 is built from 14 residues. CDR3 in DNA: TGTGCCAGCAGCACCGCCTTGACAGGGAAGGAGCAGTTCTTC. Translating it yields CASSTALTGKEQFF. Supplemented by reference TRBV5-4 and TRBJ2-1, the full variable domain reads ETGVTQSPTHLIKTRGQQVTLRCSSQSGHNTVSWYQQALGQGPQFIFQYYREEENGRGNFPPRFSGLQFPNYSSELNVNALELDDSALYLCASSTALTGKEQFFGPGTRLTVL.

The chain combines TRBV19 with TRBJ2-5, with 15 nucleotides matching TRBD2. Germline V gene lookup returns CDR1 LNHDA and CDR2 SQIVND (reference sequence). The V segment lost 5 bases and the J segment 4 bases; nucleotides outside the gene matches: 2. CDR3 length: 15 amino acids. CDR3 sequence (DNA): TGTGCCAGTAGTGGGACTAGCGGGGGGAGAGAGACCCAGTACTTC. It translates to CASSGTSGGRETQYF.

The V call is TRBV18, the J call TRBJ2-2; perhaps TRBD1 as D (6 bases). V was trimmed by 3 bases and J by 3 bases, leaving 11 bases between them. CDR1 is KGHSH, CDR2 LQKENI, per germline. The CDR3 runs to 15 residues. CDR3 sequence: CASSPTGAHTGELFF. In nucleotides, the CDR3 is TGTGCCAGCTCACCGACAGGAGCCCACACCGGGGAGCTGTTTTTT.